One TCR beta chain is described in this entry. The antigen remains undetermined. This entry belongs to a study of regulatory T cells in long-lasting Graves disease. Study-level results: Lower TCR diversity characterized persistent Graves' patients relative to newly diagnosed patients. Persistent disease preferred TRBV28, TRBJ1-2 and TRBJ2-5; new disease, TRBV20-1 and TRBJ2-1.

Arm-PCR of CDR3 regions and iRepertoire HTBI primers were used to build TCR beta libraries. Authors' methods: Overall, samples carried approximately 56 TRBV and about 15 TRBJ segments. TCRdb reprocessed the multiplex PCR reads with MiXCR, giving one entry per CDR3 protein. The V and J calls shown here were made by TCRdb, not taken from the authors' results. The table records hundreds of thousands of distinct CDR3 sequences, approximately 16% of them present only once. Documented time point: newly diagnosed GD, antithyroid drugs for less than 3 months. After RNA was extracted from PBMCs, the TCR library was made from it. The CDR3 runs to 14 residues. The V segment lost 2 bases and the J segment 6 bases; nucleotides outside the gene matches: 4. Germline loops: CDR1 MDHEN, CDR2 SYDVKM. The sample was also linked to a second study, of T cells in Graves' hyperthyroidism and ophthalmopathy.

Specimen: peripheral blood mononuclear cells (PBMCs), collected at new diagnosis, from a patient treated with antithyroid drugs. The receptor was isolated from a woman aged 35-60 years with Graves disease. V usage is TRBV28 and J usage is TRBJ2-7; TRBD2 matches 10 bases. The CDR3 region is CASSLPLAGVEQYF. CDR3 in DNA: TGTGCCAGCAGTTTACCGCTAGCGGGAGTCGAGCAGTACTTC.